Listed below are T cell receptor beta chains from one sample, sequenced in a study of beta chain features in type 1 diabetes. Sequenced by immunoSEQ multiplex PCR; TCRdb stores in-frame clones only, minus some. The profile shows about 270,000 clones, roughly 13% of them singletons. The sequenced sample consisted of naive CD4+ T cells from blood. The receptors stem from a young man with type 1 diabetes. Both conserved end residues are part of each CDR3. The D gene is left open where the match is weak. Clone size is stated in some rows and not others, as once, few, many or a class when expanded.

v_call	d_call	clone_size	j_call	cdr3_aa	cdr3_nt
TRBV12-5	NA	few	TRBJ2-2	CASGLVPDGQTTGELFF	TGTGCTAGTGGTTTGGTCCCCGACGGACAGACCACCGGGGAGCTGTTTTTT
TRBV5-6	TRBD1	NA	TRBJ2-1	CASSFIDRAGNEQFF	TGTGCCAGCAGCTTCATCGACAGGGCTGGCAATGAGCAGTTCTTC
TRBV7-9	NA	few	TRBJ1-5	CASSLEGGQPQHF	TGTGCCAGCAGCTTAGAAGGGGGACAGCCCCAGCATTTT
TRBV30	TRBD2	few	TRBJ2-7	CAWSVLAGAHEQYF	TGTGCCTGGAGTGTACTAGCGGGAGCACATGAGCAGTACTTC
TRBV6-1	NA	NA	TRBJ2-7	CASSLLSYEQYF	TGTGCCAGCAGTTTACTCTCCTACGAGCAGTACTTC
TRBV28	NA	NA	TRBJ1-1	CASSLIGVRTEAFF	TGTGCCAGCAGTTTAATCGGGGTGAGGACTGAAGCTTTCTTT
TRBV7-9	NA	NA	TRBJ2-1	CGDGGDEQFF	TGTGGCGACGGCGGCGATGAGCAGTTCTTC
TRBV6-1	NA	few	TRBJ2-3	CASSDGTSTDTQYF	TGTGCCAGCAGTGACGGGACTAGCACAGATACGCAGTATTTT
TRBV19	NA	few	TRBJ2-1	CASSIRTGLNEQFF	TGTGCCAGTAGTATAAGGACTGGCCTGAATGAGCAGTTCTTC
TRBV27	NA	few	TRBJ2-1	CASSFSRDWSSYNEQFF	TGTGCCAGCAGTTTCTCCCGGGACTGGTCCTCGTACAATGAGCAGTTCTTC
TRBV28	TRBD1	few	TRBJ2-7	CASSIGQGPYEQYF	TGTGCCAGCAGTATAGGACAGGGGCCCTACGAGCAGTACTTC
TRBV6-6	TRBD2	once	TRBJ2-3	CASTLAGGDTQYF	TGTGCCAGCACTCTAGCGGGAGGAGATACGCAGTATTTT
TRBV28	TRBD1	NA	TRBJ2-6	CASSRTGLSGANVLTF	TGTGCCAGCAGTCGGACAGGGCTCTCTGGGGCCAACGTCCTGACTTTC
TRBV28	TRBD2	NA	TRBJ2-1	CASSSVAGDYNEQFF	TGTGCCAGCAGTTCAGTAGCGGGAGACTACAATGAGCAGTTCTTC
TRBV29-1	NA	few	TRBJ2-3	CSTEYHDDTQYF	TGCAGCACAGAATACCACGACGATACGCAGTATTTT
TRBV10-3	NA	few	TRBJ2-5	CASATGMETQYF	TGTGCCAGCGCTACAGGGATGGAGACCCAGTACTTC
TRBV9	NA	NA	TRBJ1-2	CASSPDGYTF	TGTGCCAGCAGCCCTGATGGCTACACCTTC
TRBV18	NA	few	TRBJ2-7	CASSRDHEQYF	TGTGCCAGCTCGCGTGATCACGAGCAGTACTTC
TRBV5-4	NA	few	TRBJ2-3	CASSFPLGGGGADTQYF	TGTGCCAGCAGCTTCCCTTTGGGGGGAGGAGGGGCAGATACGCAGTATTTT
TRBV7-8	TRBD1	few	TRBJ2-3	CASSFGQGMADTQYF	TGTGCCAGCAGCTTTGGACAGGGGATGGCAGATACGCAGTATTTT
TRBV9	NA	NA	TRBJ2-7	CASSATDRSSYEQYF	TGTGCCAGCAGCGCGACCGACAGGAGCTCCTACGAGCAGTACTTC
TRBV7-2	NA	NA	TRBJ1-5	CASSLLGTSNQPQHF	TGTGCCAGCAGCTTATTGGGGACAAGCAATCAGCCCCAGCATTTT
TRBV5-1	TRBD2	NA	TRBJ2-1	CASSLYASGSSEQFF	TGCGCCAGCAGCTTGTACGCTAGCGGGAGCAGTGAGCAGTTCTTC
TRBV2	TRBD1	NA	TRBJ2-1	CASRADRARSNEQFF	TGTGCCAGCAGGGCCGACAGGGCCCGGAGTAATGAGCAGTTCTTC
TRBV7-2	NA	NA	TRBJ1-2	CASSERVYYGYTF	TGTGCCAGCAGCGAGAGGGTTTACTATGGCTACACCTTC
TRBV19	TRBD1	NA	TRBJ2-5	CASSMQGATETQYF	TGTGCCAGCAGTATGCAGGGGGCTACGGAGACCCAGTACTTC
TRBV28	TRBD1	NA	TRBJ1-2	CASSSEGAGYYGYTF	TGTGCCAGCAGTTCTGAGGGGGCTGGTTACTATGGCTACACCTTC
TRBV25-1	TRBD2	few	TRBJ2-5	CASSITGIAGTQYF	TGTGCCAGCAGTATAACGGGCATAGCGGGGACCCAGTACTTC
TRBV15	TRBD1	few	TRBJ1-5	CATSLWTGGSQPQHF	TGTGCCACCAGCTTATGGACAGGGGGATCTCAGCCCCAGCATTTT
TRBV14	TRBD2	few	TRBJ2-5	CASSQEAGVQETQYF	TGTGCCAGCAGCCAAGAGGCGGGAGTCCAAGAGACCCAGTACTTC
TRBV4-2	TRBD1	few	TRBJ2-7	CASSLGTDYEQYF	TGTGCCAGCAGCCTGGGGACAGACTACGAGCAGTACTTC
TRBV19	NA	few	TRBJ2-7	CASSGRTAYEQYF	TGTGCCAGTAGTGGACGGACAGCCTACGAGCAGTACTTC
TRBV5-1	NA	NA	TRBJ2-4	CASTDGGSTKNIQYF	TGCGCCAGCACGGACGGAGGATCCACCAAAAACATTCAGTACTTC
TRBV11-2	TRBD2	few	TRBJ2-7	CASSLEGGTSSGNMYF	TGTGCCAGCAGCTTAGAAGGTGGTACGTCTAGCGGGAATATGTACTTC
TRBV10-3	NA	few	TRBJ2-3	CAISEGLRQYF	TGTGCCATCAGTGAGGGACTGAGGCAGTATTTT
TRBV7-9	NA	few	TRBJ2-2	CASSPRAGELFF	TGTGCCAGCAGCCCGCGAGCGGGGGAGCTGTTTTTT